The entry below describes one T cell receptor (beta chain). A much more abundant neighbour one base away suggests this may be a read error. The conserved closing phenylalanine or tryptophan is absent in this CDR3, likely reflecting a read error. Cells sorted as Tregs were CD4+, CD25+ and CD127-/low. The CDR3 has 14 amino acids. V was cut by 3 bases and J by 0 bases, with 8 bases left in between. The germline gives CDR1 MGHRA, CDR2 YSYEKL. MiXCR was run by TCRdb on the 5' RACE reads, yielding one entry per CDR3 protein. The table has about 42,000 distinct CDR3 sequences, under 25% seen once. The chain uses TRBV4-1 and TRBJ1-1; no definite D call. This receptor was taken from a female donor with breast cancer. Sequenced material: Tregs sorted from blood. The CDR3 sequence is CASSHAAVNTEAFS. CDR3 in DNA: TGCGCCAGCAGCCATGCGGCCGTGAACACTGAAGCTTTCTCT.